Detailed here is one T cell receptor (beta chain). Its cognate antigen is unknown. The CDR3 has 11 amino acids. The V gene lost 4 bases and the J gene lost 4 bases, with 7 bases spanning the gap. Germline V gene lookup returns CDR1 DFQATT and CDR2 SNEGSKA (reference sequence). TCRdb re-derived calls from the RT-PCR reads in MiXCR, one entry per CDR3 protein. This table holds 450,000 to 550,000 distinct CDR3 sequences, 25% found once. This sample is drawn from a study of response to subunit inactivated influenza vaccine. Study-level points and caveats: Each seasonal influenza vaccination, the authors suggested, recruits few new T cells.

The chain is built from TRBV20-1 and TRBJ1-2; D gene ambiguous. The sample here was CD4+ T cells sorted from PBMCs, taken about 5 days after vaccination. The sequence was collected from a man in his fifties who received an inactivated influenza vaccine. DNA of the CDR3: TGCAGTGCTAAAAACGGCTATGGCTACACCTTC. This sequence encodes CSAKNGYGYTF.